The T cell receptor beta chain under discussion was sequenced for a study of T cells in Graves' hyperthyroidism and ophthalmopathy. This clonotype came up a few times. Trimming removed 5 bases from V and 2 bases from J; junction bases left unmatched: 12. The CDR3 has 16 residues. In germline, CDR1 is SEHNR, CDR2 FQNEAQ (reference sequence). Amplification targeted TCR beta CDR3 regions from RNA transcripts. A first-round RT-PCR of the TCR CDR3 used the HTBI primer set. TCRdb fed the multiplex PCR reads into MiXCR, producing one record per CDR3 protein. The table has approximately 700,000 distinct CDR3 sequences, about a sixth seen once.

This TCR was recovered from a man aged 18 to 35 with Graves' hyperthyroidism. Sequenced input: blood. V and J are TRBV7-9 and TRBJ2-7; the match to TRBD2 covers 7 bases. CDR3 protein: CASSTYRGRGTYEQYF. The CDR3 nucleotides are TGTGCCAGCAGCACCTATCGAGGGCGGGGGACCTACGAGCAGTACTTC.